This T cell receptor (beta chain) was identified in a study of identical twins. CDR3 length: 15 amino acids. Trimming took 7 bases from V and 4 from J, leaving 18 bases between them. Germline V gives CDR1 MDHEN, CDR2 SYDVKM. After template switching added a universal primer site, the resulting cDNA carried unique molecular identifiers. TCRdb recomputed calls from the 5' RACE reads with MiXCR, one row per CDR3 protein. This table holds about 530,000 distinct CDR3 sequences, around 15% found once. The same sample was also used in a study of yellow fever vaccine responses in identical twins.

The specimen sequenced was CD4+ T cells sorted from blood. V usage is TRBV28 and J usage is TRBJ2-3; D is possibly TRBD1 (5 bases). The origin of this receptor is a woman in her late teens or twenties in good health. CDR3 nucleotides: TGTGCCAGCATCCCCCCGGGCAGGGAATCAGATACGCAGTATTTT. Protein sequence: CASIPPGRESDTQYF.